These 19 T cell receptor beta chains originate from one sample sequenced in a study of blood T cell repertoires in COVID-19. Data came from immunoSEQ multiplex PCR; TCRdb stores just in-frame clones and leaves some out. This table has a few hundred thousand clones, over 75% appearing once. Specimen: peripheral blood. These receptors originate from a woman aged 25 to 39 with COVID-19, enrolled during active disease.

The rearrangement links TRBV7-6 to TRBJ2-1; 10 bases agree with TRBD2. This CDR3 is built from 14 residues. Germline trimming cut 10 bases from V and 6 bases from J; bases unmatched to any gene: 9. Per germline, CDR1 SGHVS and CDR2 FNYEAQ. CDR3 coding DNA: TGTGCCACCTCGTGGCTAGCGGGAGCCAATGAGCAGTTCTTC. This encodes CATSWLAGANEQFF.

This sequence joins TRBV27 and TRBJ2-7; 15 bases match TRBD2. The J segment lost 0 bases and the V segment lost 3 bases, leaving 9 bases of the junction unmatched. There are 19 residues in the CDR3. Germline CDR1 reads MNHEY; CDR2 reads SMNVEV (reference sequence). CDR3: CASSFLGTSGRLLSYEQYF. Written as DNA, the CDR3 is TGTGCCAGCAGTTTCCTCGGGACTAGCGGGAGGCTCCTCTCCTACGAGCAGTACTTC.

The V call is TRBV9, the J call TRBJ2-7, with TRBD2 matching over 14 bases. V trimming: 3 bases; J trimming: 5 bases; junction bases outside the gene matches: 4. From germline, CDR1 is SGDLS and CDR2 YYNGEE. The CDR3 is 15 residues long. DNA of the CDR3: TGTGCCAGCAGCGAGGGACTAGCGGGAGAACACGAGCAGTACTTC. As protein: CASSEGLAGEHEQYF.

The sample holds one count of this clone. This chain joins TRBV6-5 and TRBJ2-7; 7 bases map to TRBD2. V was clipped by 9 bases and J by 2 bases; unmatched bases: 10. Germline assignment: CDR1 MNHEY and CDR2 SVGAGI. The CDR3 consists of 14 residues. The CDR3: CASMGGPRAYEQYF. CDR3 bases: TGTGCCAGTATGGGAGGGCCTCGAGCCTACGAGCAGTACTTC.

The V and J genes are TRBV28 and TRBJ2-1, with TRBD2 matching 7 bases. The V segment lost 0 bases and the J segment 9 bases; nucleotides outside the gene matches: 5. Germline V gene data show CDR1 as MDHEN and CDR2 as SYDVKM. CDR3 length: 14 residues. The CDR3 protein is CASSLWGGRREQFF. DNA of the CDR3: TGTGCCAGCAGTTTATGGGGGGGGAGACGTGAGCAGTTCTTC.

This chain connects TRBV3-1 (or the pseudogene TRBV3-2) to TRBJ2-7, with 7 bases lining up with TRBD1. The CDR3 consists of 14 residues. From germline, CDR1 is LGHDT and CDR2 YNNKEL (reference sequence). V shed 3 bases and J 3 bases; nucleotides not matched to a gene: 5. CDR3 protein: CASSHLDRVYEQYF. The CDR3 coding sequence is TGTGCCAGCAGCCACCTCGACAGGGTCTACGAGCAGTACTTC.

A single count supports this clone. In DNA, the CDR3 is TGTGCCAGCAGCCATTGGCTAGCGGAAGAGACCCAGTACTTC. The encoded protein is CASSHWLAEETQYF. The genes are TRBV3-1 (or the pseudogene TRBV3-2) and TRBJ2-5; 7 bases are shared with TRBD2. Germline V lookup: CDR1 LGHDT, CDR2 YNNKEL (reference sequence). V lost 3 bases and J lost 3; bases outside the gene matches: 4. The CDR3 has 14 residues.

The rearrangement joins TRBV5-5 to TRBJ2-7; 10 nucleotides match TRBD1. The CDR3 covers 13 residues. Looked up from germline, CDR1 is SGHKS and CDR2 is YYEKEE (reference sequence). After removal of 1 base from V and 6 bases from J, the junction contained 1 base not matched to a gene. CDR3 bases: TGTGCCAGCAGCTTGAGGGACAGGGGCGAGCAGTACTTC. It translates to CASSLRDRGEQYF.

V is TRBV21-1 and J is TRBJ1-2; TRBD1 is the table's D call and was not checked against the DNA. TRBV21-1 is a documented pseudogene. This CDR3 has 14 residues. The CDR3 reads CASSKLRDTYGYTF. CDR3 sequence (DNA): TGTGCCAGCAGCAAACTCCGGGACACCTATGGCTACACCTTC.

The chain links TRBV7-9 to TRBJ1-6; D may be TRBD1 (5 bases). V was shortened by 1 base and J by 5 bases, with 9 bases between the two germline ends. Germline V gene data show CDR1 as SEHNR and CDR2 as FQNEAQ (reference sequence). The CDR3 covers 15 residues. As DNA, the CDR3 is TGTGCCAGCAGCTTAGATTGGGGGGATAATTCACCCCTCCACTTT. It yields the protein CASSLDWGDNSPLHF.

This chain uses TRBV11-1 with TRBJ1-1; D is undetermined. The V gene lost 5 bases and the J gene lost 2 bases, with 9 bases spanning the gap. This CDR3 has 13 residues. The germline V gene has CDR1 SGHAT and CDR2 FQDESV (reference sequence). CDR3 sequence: CASSPTVNTEAFF. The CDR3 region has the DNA TGTGCCAGCAGCCCTACAGTTAACACTGAAGCTTTCTTT.

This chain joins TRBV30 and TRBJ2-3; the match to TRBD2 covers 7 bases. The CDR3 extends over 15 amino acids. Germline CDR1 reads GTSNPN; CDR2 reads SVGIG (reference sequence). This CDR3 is CAVEGSGASTDTQYF. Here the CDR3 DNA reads TGTGCTGTTGAGGGGAGCGGGGCTAGCACAGATACGCAGTATTTT.

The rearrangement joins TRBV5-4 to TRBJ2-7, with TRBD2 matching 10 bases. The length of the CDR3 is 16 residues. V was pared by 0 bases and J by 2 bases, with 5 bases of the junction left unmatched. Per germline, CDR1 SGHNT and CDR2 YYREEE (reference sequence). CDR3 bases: TGTGCCAGCAGCTTGGGTACTAGCGGGGCCACCTACGAGCAGTACTTC. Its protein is CASSLGTSGATYEQYF.

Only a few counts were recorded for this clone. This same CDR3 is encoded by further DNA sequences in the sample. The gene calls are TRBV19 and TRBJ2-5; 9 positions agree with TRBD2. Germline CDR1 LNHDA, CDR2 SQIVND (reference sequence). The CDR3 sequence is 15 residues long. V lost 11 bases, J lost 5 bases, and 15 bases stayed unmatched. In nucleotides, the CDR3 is TGTGCCCGCGGGGGGGGTGGGGAGGGTCAGGAGACCCAGTACTTC. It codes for CARGGGGEGQETQYF. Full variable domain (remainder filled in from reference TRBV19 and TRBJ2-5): DGGITQSPKYLFRKEGQNVTLSCEQNLNHDAMYWYRQDPGQGLRLIYYSQIVNDFQKGDIAEGYSVSREKKESFPLTVTSAQKNPTAFYLCARGGGGEGQETQYFGPGTRLLVL.

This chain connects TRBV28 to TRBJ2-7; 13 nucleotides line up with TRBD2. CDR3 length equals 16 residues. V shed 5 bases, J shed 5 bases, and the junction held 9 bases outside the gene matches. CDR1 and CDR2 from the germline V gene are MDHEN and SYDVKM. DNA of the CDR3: TGTGCCAGCAGTCTAAGGACTAGCGGGAGTACCAACGAGCAGTACTTC. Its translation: CASSLRTSGSTNEQYF.

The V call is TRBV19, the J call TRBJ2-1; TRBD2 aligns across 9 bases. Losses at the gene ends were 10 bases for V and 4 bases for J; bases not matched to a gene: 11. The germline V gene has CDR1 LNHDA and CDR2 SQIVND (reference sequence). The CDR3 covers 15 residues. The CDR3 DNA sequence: TGTGCCACTAGGATTAGCGGGAGTAAGTACAATGAGCAGTTCTTC. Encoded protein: CATRISGSKYNEQFF. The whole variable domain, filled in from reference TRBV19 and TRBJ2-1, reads DGGITQSPKYLFRKEGQNVTLSCEQNLNHDAMYWYRQDPGQGLRLIYYSQIVNDFQKGDIAEGYSVSREKKESFPLTVTSAQKNPTAFYLCATRISGSKYNEQFFGPGTRLTVL.

CDR3 nucleotide sequence: TGCGCCAGCAGCTTGATCAGCTACAATGAGCAGTTCTTC. Its protein product is CASSLISYNEQFF. J is TRBJ2-1 and V is TRBV5-1; D is ambiguous. With 1 base removed from V and 3 bases from J, the gap between germline ends came to 5 bases. Germline V gives CDR1 SGHRS, CDR2 YFSETQ. The CDR3 extends over 13 amino acids.

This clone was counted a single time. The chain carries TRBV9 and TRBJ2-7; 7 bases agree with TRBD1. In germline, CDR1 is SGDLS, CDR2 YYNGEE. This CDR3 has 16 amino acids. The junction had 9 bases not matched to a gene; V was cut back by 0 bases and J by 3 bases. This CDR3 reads CASSVAGTAKNYEQYF. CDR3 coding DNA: TGTGCCAGCAGCGTAGCAGGGACAGCCAAGAACTACGAGCAGTACTTC.

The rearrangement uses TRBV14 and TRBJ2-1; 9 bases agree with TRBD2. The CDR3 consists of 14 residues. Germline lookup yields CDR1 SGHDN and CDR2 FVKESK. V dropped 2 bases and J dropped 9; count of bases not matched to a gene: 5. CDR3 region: CASSQLAGIGEQFF. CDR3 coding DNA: TGTGCCAGCAGCCAACTAGCGGGAATAGGTGAGCAGTTCTTC.